This is a list of T cell receptor beta chains from one sample in a study of T cells in localized non-small cell lung cancer. Measured with immunoSEQ multiplex PCR; TCRdb has only the in-frame clones, and not every one. The sample consists of 70,000 to 95,000 clones, roughly 91% of them appearing once. This sample comprised PBMCs, obtained before any cancer treatment. These receptors came from a woman between 40 and 69 years old with stage II squamous cell lung carcinoma. The CDR3 runs from the conserved cysteine through the conserved F or W. The order of the fields is clone size, V gene, J gene, D gene, CDR3 DNA, CDR3 protein. A D gene is named only where the DNA matches it firmly. Clone size, where shown, is once, few, many, or a class for clones that have expanded.

clone_size: NA; v_call: TRBV6-5; j_call: TRBJ1-5; d_call: NA; cdr3_nt: TGTGCCAGCAGCCTCACGGGGGGTCAGCCCCAGCATTTT; cdr3_aa: CASSLTGGQPQHF
clone_size: NA; v_call: TRBV6-5; j_call: TRBJ1-1; d_call: TRBD1; cdr3_nt: TGTGCCAGCAGCTACAGGGGTAACACTGAAGCTTTCTTT; cdr3_aa: CASSYRGNTEAFF
clone_size: NA; v_call: TRBV6-1; j_call: TRBJ1-3; d_call: NA; cdr3_nt: TGTGCCAGCTTTGGGGTCGGAGGAAACACCATATATTTT; cdr3_aa: CASFGVGGNTIYF
clone_size: NA; v_call: TRBV7-9; j_call: TRBJ1-4; d_call: NA; cdr3_nt: TGTGCCAGCAGCTTAGCGAATGGCAGAAGAAATGAAAAACTGTTTTTT; cdr3_aa: CASSLANGRRNEKLFF
clone_size: NA; v_call: TRBV27; j_call: TRBJ1-1; d_call: NA; cdr3_nt: TGTGCCAGCAGTTTCGTAGGACGGATGAACACTGAAGCTTTCTTT; cdr3_aa: CASSFVGRMNTEAFF
clone_size: NA; v_call: TRBV19; j_call: TRBJ2-2; d_call: NA; cdr3_nt: TGTGCCAGTAGTATAGGGATGAACACCGGGGAGCTGTTTTTT; cdr3_aa: CASSIGMNTGELFF
clone_size: few; v_call: TRBV27; j_call: TRBJ2-7; d_call: TRBD1; cdr3_nt: TGTGCCAGCAGCCCGATCACCCGCGCGACAGGGGCAATCTACGAGCAGTACTTC; cdr3_aa: CASSPITRATGAIYEQYF
clone_size: few; v_call: TRBV29-1; j_call: TRBJ2-7; d_call: TRBD1; cdr3_nt: TGCAGCGTTGGCCAGGGGGCCGCAGGGGAGCAGTACTTC; cdr3_aa: CSVGQGAAGEQYF
clone_size: NA; v_call: TRBV5-1; j_call: TRBJ1-1; d_call: NA; cdr3_nt: TGCGCCAGCAGCTTGGACGGGGGGAAAACTGAAGCTTTCTTT; cdr3_aa: CASSLDGGKTEAFF
clone_size: NA; v_call: TRBV9; j_call: TRBJ1-3; d_call: NA; cdr3_nt: TGTGCCAGCAGCGACGACCGTTTCTCTGGAAACACCATATATTTT; cdr3_aa: CASSDDRFSGNTIYF
clone_size: NA; v_call: TRBV6-1; j_call: TRBJ1-1; d_call: NA; cdr3_nt: TGTGCCAGCAGTCTTAGAGGACAGATCACTGAAGCTTTCTTT; cdr3_aa: CASSLRGQITEAFF
clone_size: NA; v_call: TRBV5-4; j_call: TRBJ2-1; d_call: TRBD2; cdr3_nt: TGTGCCAGCACCTTCGGGACTAGCAATGAGCAGTTCTTC; cdr3_aa: CASTFGTSNEQFF
clone_size: NA; v_call: TRBV29-1; j_call: TRBJ2-5; d_call: NA; cdr3_nt: TGCAGCGTTGAGCAAGAGACCCAGTACTTC; cdr3_aa: CSVEQETQYF
clone_size: once; v_call: TRBV10-1; j_call: TRBJ1-1; d_call: TRBD1; cdr3_nt: TGCGCCAGCAGTCCCGGACAGGGAAGTATGAACACTGAAGCTTTCTTT; cdr3_aa: CASSPGQGSMNTEAFF
clone_size: NA; v_call: TRBV5-1; j_call: TRBJ2-1; d_call: NA; cdr3_nt: TGCGCCAGCAGCTTGAGGCAGGGGAGGAATGAGCAGTTCTTC; cdr3_aa: CASSLRQGRNEQFF
clone_size: NA; v_call: TRBV6-1; j_call: TRBJ2-2; d_call: NA; cdr3_nt: TGTGCCAGCAGTGAACAGGCCGGGGAGCTGTTTTTT; cdr3_aa: CASSEQAGELFF
clone_size: NA; v_call: TRBV7-9; j_call: TRBJ1-4; d_call: NA; cdr3_nt: TGTGCCAGCAGCTTAGGAGAGGGGTTTATGAATGAAAAACTGTTTTTT; cdr3_aa: CASSLGEGFMNEKLFF
clone_size: NA; v_call: TRBV7-9; j_call: TRBJ2-3; d_call: NA; cdr3_nt: TGTGCCAGCAGCTCCCCTATGGGCACAGATACGCAGTATTTT; cdr3_aa: CASSSPMGTDTQYF
clone_size: once; v_call: TRBV4-1; j_call: TRBJ2-1; d_call: NA; cdr3_nt: TGCGCCAGCAGTCCGGGACCCTACAATGAGCAGTTCTTC; cdr3_aa: CASSPGPYNEQFF
clone_size: NA; v_call: TRBV11-2; j_call: TRBJ2-5; d_call: TRBD1; cdr3_nt: TGTGCCAGCAGCTGGGGACAGCAAGAGACCCAGTACTTC; cdr3_aa: CASSWGQQETQYF
clone_size: NA; v_call: TRBV29-1; j_call: TRBJ2-7; d_call: TRBD2; cdr3_nt: TGCAGCGTTCAACTAGCGGGAGACGAGCAGTACTTC; cdr3_aa: CSVQLAGDEQYF
clone_size: NA; v_call: TRBV5-4; j_call: TRBJ2-6; d_call: TRBD1; cdr3_nt: TGTGCCAGCAGCTTATTGGGACAGGGGCCATCTGGGGCCAACGTCCTGACTTTC; cdr3_aa: CASSLLGQGPSGANVLTF
clone_size: NA; v_call: TRBV19; j_call: TRBJ2-1; d_call: NA; cdr3_nt: TGTGCCAGTAGTAGGGGGAACCTTTACAATGAGCAGTTCTTC; cdr3_aa: CASSRGNLYNEQFF
clone_size: NA; v_call: TRBV5-4; j_call: TRBJ1-1; d_call: NA; cdr3_nt: TGTGCCAGCAGCTTGAAACAGGTTAGGAACACTGAAGCTTTCTTT; cdr3_aa: CASSLKQVRNTEAFF
clone_size: NA; v_call: TRBV10-1; j_call: TRBJ1-2; d_call: NA; cdr3_nt: TGCGCCAGCAGTGAGTCGAAGAACTATGGCTACACCTTC; cdr3_aa: CASSESKNYGYTF
clone_size: NA; v_call: TRBV5-8; j_call: TRBJ1-1; d_call: NA; cdr3_nt: TGTGCCAGCAGCTTAGGAGGGAACACTGAAGCTTTCTTT; cdr3_aa: CASSLGGNTEAFF
clone_size: NA; v_call: TRBV14; j_call: TRBJ1-1; d_call: NA; cdr3_nt: TGTGCCAGCAGCCAAGATCGATGGACAGCCCGAGCATTGAACACTGAAGCTTTCTTT; cdr3_aa: CASSQDRWTARALNTEAFF